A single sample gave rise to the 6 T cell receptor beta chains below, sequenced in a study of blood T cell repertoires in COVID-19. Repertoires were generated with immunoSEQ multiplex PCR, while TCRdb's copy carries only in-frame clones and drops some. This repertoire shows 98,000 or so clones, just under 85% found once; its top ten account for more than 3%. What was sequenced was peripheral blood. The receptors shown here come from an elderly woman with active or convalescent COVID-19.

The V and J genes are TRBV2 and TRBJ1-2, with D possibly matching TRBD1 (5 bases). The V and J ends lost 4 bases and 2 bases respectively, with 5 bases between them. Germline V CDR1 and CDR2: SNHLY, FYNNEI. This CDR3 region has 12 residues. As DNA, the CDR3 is TGTGCCAGCAGTGGACAGAACTATGGCTACACCTTC. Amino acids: CASSGQNYGYTF.

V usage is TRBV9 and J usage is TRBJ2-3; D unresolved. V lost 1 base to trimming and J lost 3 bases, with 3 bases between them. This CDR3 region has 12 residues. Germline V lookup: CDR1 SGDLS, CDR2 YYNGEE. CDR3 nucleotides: TGTGCCAGCAGCGTAACTACAGATACGCAGTATTTT. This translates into CASSVTTDTQYF.

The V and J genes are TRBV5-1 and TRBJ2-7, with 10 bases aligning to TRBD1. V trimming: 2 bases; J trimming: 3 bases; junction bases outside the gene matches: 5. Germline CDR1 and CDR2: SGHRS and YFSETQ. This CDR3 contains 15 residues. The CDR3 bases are TGCGCCAGCAGCTTTGGCGGACAGGGGGGCTACGAGCAGTACTTC. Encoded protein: CASSFGGQGGYEQYF.

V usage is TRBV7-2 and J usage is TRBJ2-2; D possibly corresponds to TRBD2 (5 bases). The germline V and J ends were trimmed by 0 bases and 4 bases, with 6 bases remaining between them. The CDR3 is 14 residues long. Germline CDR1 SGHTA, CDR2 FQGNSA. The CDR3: CASSLAAGTGELFF. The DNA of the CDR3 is TGTGCCAGCAGCTTAGCGGCGGGCACCGGGGAGCTGTTTTTT.

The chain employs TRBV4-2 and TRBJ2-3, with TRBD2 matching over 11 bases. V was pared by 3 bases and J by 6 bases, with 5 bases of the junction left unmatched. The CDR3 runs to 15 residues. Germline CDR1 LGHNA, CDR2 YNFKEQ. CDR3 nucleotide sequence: TGTGCCAGCAGCCAGCCGGGACTAGCGGCGGATACGCAGTATTTT. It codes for CASSQPGLAADTQYF.

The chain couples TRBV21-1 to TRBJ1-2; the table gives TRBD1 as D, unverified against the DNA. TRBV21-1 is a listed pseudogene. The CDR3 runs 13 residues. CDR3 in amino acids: CASSGIGGYGYTF. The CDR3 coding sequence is TGTGCCAGCAGCGGCATAGGGGGCTATGGCTACACCTTC.